Presented here are 22 T cell receptor beta chains from one specimen sequenced in a study of blood T cell repertoires in COVID-19. Assay: immunoSEQ multiplex PCR; the TCRdb copy retains only in-frame clones and omits some. The sample comprises 210,000 or so clones, roughly 87% of which are singletons, and under 2.5% rests with the top ten. What was sequenced was peripheral blood. The receptors stem from a man in his forties with active or convalescent COVID-19.

The rearrangement links TRBV5-6 to TRBJ1-2, with D unresolved. CDR1 and CDR2 from the germline V gene are SGHDT and YYEEEE. The V gene lost 2 bases and the J gene lost 4 bases, with 12 bases spanning the gap. The CDR3 is made up of 14 amino acids. CDR3 DNA: TGTGCCAGCAGCTTTCCGCGGGCCTTCTATGGCTACACCTTC. Its protein is CASSFPRAFYGYTF.

J is TRBJ1-3 and V is TRBV7-3; possible D gene TRBD1, 5 bases. Trimming removed 5 bases at V and 0 bases at J, with 8 bases between. The CDR3 contains 14 residues. The germline gives CDR1 SGHTA, CDR2 FQGTGA. The CDR3 loop reads CASSLGGSGNTIYF. CDR3 DNA: TGTGCCAGCAGCCTCGGGGGCTCTGGAAACACCATATATTTT.

The chain employs TRBV27 and TRBJ2-7, with 10 positions matching TRBD2. Per germline, CDR1 MNHEY and CDR2 SMNVEV (reference sequence). The ends lost 3 bases at V and 3 bases at J; junction bases unmatched: 5. This CDR3 contains 15 residues. DNA for the CDR3: TGTGCCAGCAGTTTGCTAGCGGGAGACGGCTACGAGCAGTACTTC. It translates to CASSLLAGDGYEQYF.

The table lists this clone with a few counts. This chain links TRBV28 with TRBJ1-5; D perhaps matches TRBD1 (5 bases). CDR1 MDHEN and CDR2 SYDVKM come from the germline V gene. The CDR3 has 14 residues. V was cut by 6 bases and J by 1 base, with 10 bases left in between. CDR3 sequence: CASRSDISNQPQHF. Written as DNA, the CDR3 is TGTGCCAGCAGATCGGACATAAGCAATCAGCCCCAGCATTTT.

The rearrangement uses TRBV2 and TRBJ1-6; no clear D. Between the trimmed V and J ends, which lost 4 bases and 8 bases, there was a span of 9 bases. Looked up from germline, CDR1 is SNHLY and CDR2 is FYNNEI. The CDR3 length is 13 residues. The CDR3 sequence is CASSASPYSPLHF. The CDR3 region has the DNA TGTGCCAGCAGTGCTTCTCCGTATTCACCCCTCCACTTT.

This clone has more than one count but fewer than ten. This chain joins TRBV28 and TRBJ2-1; D uncertain. Trimming stripped 3 bases from V and 5 bases from J, with 2 bases between. The germline V gene encodes CDR1 MDHEN and CDR2 SYDVKM. The CDR3 totals 11 residues. The CDR3: CASSFDNEQFF. The CDR3 bases are TGTGCCAGCAGTTTCGACAATGAGCAGTTCTTC.

The chain combines TRBV28 with TRBJ1-4; a possible D gene is TRBD1 (5 bases). The V gene's germline CDR1 is MDHEN and CDR2 SYDVKM. The CDR3 is 15 residues long. Trimming left V 8 bases short and J 3 bases short, with 16 bases between. The CDR3 region has the DNA TGTGCCAGCGAATCATTGGGGGGTCCTAATGAAAAACTGTTTTTT. Translation: CASESLGGPNEKLFF.

This clone was found many times. The chain combines TRBV5-1 with TRBJ2-3; 11 bases align to TRBD1. In germline, CDR1 is SGHRS, CDR2 YFSETQ. Losses at the gene ends were 4 bases for V and 5 bases for J; bases not matched to a gene: 6. The CDR3 totals 15 residues. CDR3 DNA sequence: TGCGCCAGCAGCCAGGACAGGGGGCGTGAAGATACGCAGTATTTT. Its translation is CASSQDRGREDTQYF.

The chain combines TRBV3-1 (or the pseudogene TRBV3-2) with TRBJ1-1, with D possibly TRBD1 on 5 matching bases. Germline V CDR1 and CDR2: LGHDT, YNNKEL (reference sequence). The CDR3 extends over 15 amino acids. V was trimmed by 0 bases and J by 5 bases, leaving 13 bases between them. The CDR3 DNA reads as TGTGCCAGCAGCCAAGACGCAGGGTTCAGTACTGAAGCTTTCTTT. Its protein product is CASSQDAGFSTEAFF.

DNA for the CDR3: TGTGCCAGCAGGACCCCTGGGGCGGAAAAACTGTTTTTT. Translation gives CASRTPGAEKLFF. This chain connects TRBV28 to TRBJ1-4; a weak D match, TRBD1 (5 bases). Trimming removed 6 bases from V and 8 bases from J, with 13 bases in between. The CDR3 length is 13 residues. In germline, CDR1 is MDHEN, CDR2 SYDVKM.

This clone is a singleton in its sample. The genes are TRBV18 and TRBJ1-4, with 8 bases lining up with TRBD1. CDR1 KGHSH and CDR2 LQKENI come from the germline V gene. The V gene end was trimmed by 2 bases and the J gene end by 8 bases; junction bases not matched to a gene: 7. The length of the CDR3 is 15 residues. The CDR3 spells CASSPAGQAREKLFF. The CDR3, as DNA: TGTGCCAGCTCACCAGCGGGACAGGCCCGGGAAAAACTGTTTTTT.

The chain links TRBV5-4 to TRBJ2-1, with D possibly TRBD1 on 8 matching bases. The CDR3 has 17 residues. V lost 4 bases to trimming and J lost 1 base, with 18 bases between them. Germline V gene data show CDR1 as SGHNT and CDR2 as YYREEE (reference sequence). Written as DNA, the CDR3 is TGTGCCAGCAGCGCGAGAGACAGGGGACTATCCTACAATGAGCAGTTCTTC. Its translation is CASSARDRGLSYNEQFF. Variable domain in full (rest from reference TRBV5-4 and TRBJ2-1): ETGVTQSPTHLIKTRGQQVTLRCSSQSGHNTVSWYQQALGQGPQFIFQYYREEENGRGNFPPRFSGLQFPNYSSELNVNALELDDSALYLCASSARDRGLSYNEQFFGPGTRLTVL.

This rearrangement joins TRBV5-1 to TRBJ2-6; no definite D call. The CDR3 contains 15 residues. V was clipped by 0 bases and J by 1 base, with 5 bases between them. Germline CDR1 and CDR2: SGHRS and YFSETQ. DNA of the CDR3: TGCGCCAGCAGCTTGGGTGCGTCTGGGGCCAACGTCCTGACTTTC. Residues: CASSLGASGANVLTF.

The V call is TRBV29-1, the J call TRBJ2-7; no clear D gene. The CDR3 runs 11 residues. The germline V gene has CDR1 SQVTM and CDR2 ANQGSEA. The V end was cut by 4 bases, the J end by 8 bases, with 12 bases between. CDR3 amino acids: CSVGAQNQQYF. CDR3 DNA: TGCAGCGTTGGAGCACAGAACCAGCAGTACTTC.

In DNA, the CDR3 is TGTGCCAGCAGCTTAAGTCAGGGCGAAGACAAAAACATTCAGTACTTC. It specifies CASSLSQGEDKNIQYF. V gene TRBV5-6 combines with J gene TRBJ2-4; weak D call: TRBD1 (5 bases). CDR1 and CDR2 from the germline V gene are SGHDT and YYEEEE. V was cut by 2 bases and J by 3 bases, with 15 bases left in between. The CDR3 totals 16 residues.

The chain carries TRBV5-4 and TRBJ2-7; the match to TRBD1 covers 11 bases. Germline assignment: CDR1 SGHNT and CDR2 YYREEE (reference sequence). The CDR3 is 15 residues long. The V and J ends lost 3 bases and 4 bases, in that order; junction bases with no gene match: 6. CDR3 nucleotide sequence: TGTGCCAGCAGCTCAGGACAGGGGGCTCAATACGAGCAGTACTTC. Its protein is CASSSGQGAQYEQYF. Based on the CDR3 plus reference TRBV5-4 and TRBJ2-7, the full variable domain is ETGVTQSPTHLIKTRGQQVTLRCSSQSGHNTVSWYQQALGQGPQFIFQYYREEENGRGNFPPRFSGLQFPNYSSELNVNALELDDSALYLCASSSGQGAQYEQYFGPGTRLTVT.

The rearrangement links TRBV27 to TRBJ1-4; 7 nucleotides align to TRBD1. Germline V gives CDR1 MNHEY, CDR2 SMNVEV (reference sequence). The CDR3 consists of 16 residues. Trimming removed 6 bases from V and 7 bases from J; junction bases left unmatched: 14. CDR3 in DNA: TGTGCCAGCAGGGTAACACCACAGGGGCGGGGTGAAAAACTGTTTTTT. It encodes CASRVTPQGRGEKLFF.

V gene TRBV6-2 or TRBV6-3 combines with J gene TRBJ1-2; tentative D call: TRBD1 (5 bases). The germline V and J ends were trimmed by 0 bases and 5 bases, with 16 bases remaining between them. This CDR3 region has 16 residues. Germline V gives CDR1 MNHEY, CDR2 SVGEGT. The CDR3 DNA follows: TGTGCCAGCAGTTACTCGCAGCGGGTGAAGGGGTATGGCTACACCTTC. Translated, it gives CASSYSQRVKGYGYTF.

This chain connects TRBV6-5 to TRBJ1-2; D is possibly TRBD1 (5 bases). V was shortened by 8 bases and J by 8 bases, with 21 bases between the two germline ends. Germline loops: CDR1 MNHEY, CDR2 SVGAGI. The CDR3 runs 14 residues. The CDR3 DNA sequence: TGTGCCAGCCGCCCTCTCGGGGGAGCGGGAGGCTACACCTTC. This gives the protein CASRPLGGAGGYTF.

The CDR3 DNA reads TGCGCCAGCAGCCAAGGACAGGGGGCAGGTCAGCCCCAGCATTTT. Translating it yields CASSQGQGAGQPQHF. The chain is built from TRBV4-1 and TRBJ1-5, with 10 bases lining up with TRBD1. Germline V gene data show CDR1 as MGHRA and CDR2 as YSYEKL. The CDR3 is 15 amino acids. The trim removed 1 base at V and 6 bases at J, leaving 3 bases unmatched.

The V and J genes are TRBV5-1 and TRBJ2-3; no definite D call. V shed 0 bases and J shed 4 bases, with 9 bases lying between them. Per germline, CDR1 SGHRS and CDR2 YFSETQ. The CDR3 is made up of 14 amino acids. CDR3 in DNA: TGCGCCAGCAGCTTGGACTACTCATCAGATACGCAGTATTTT. Amino acids: CASSLDYSSDTQYF.

V and J are TRBV12-3 or TRBV12-4 and TRBJ1-6; D call uncertain. The V gene lost 3 bases and the J gene lost 7 bases, with 7 bases spanning the gap. CDR3 length: 13 residues. CDR3 sequence reads: CASSLNRNSPLHF. The CDR3 DNA follows: TGTGCCAGCAGTTTGAACCGGAATTCACCCCTCCACTTT.